These 12 T cell receptor beta chains were all obtained from the same sample, sequenced in a study of blood T cell repertoires in COVID-19 (dated by TCRdb to between 2020 and 2021). The library came from the immunoSEQ multiplex PCR assay. As stored in TCRdb, this immuneACCESS dataset retains in-frame rearrangements with V and J assigned. A fraction of the clones does not appear; measured against another copy, unresolved V genes explain less than half of the discrepancy, and the remainder lacks a known reason. This sample is represented by 50,000 to 55,000 clones; approximately 87% of them were singletons. The ten largest clones add up to approximately 3.8% of the sample. Sequenced: peripheral blood. All receptors derive from a man aged 45-60 years with acute or convalescent COVID-19.

This sequence joins TRBV10-3 and TRBJ1-4, with D perhaps matching TRBD1 (6 bases). The V gene's germline CDR1 is ENHRY and CDR2 SYGVKD. CDR3 size: 14 residues. Trimming removed 3 bases from V and 5 bases from J, with 10 bases in between. The chain's CDR3 is CAISEGTKNEKLFF. CDR3 nucleotides: TGTGCCATCAGTGAAGGGACAAAGAATGAAAAACTGTTTTTT.

The chain has TRBV10-3 and TRBJ2-1, with 11 bases fitting TRBD2. This CDR3 spans 15 amino acids. Trimming removed 7 bases from V and 8 bases from J; junction bases left unmatched: 10. Germline CDR1 is ENHRY and CDR2 is SYGVKD. The CDR3 DNA reads TGTGCCATCATGCAGGGACTAGCGGTTGTCGATGAGCAGTTCTTC. This sequence encodes CAIMQGLAVVDEQFF.

The J gene is TRBJ2-6, the V gene TRBV5-1; D might be TRBD1 (6 bases). In germline, CDR1 is SGHRS, CDR2 YFSETQ. Trimming stripped 4 bases from V and 0 bases from J, with 8 bases between. This CDR3 is built from 15 residues. CDR3 DNA: TGCGCCAGCAGCACGGACAGCTCTGGGGCCAACGTCCTGACTTTC. Its protein product is CASSTDSSGANVLTF. Drawing the rest from reference TRBV5-1 and TRBJ2-6, the complete variable domain is KAGVTQTPRYLIKTRGQQVTLSCSPISGHRSVSWYQQTPGQGLQFLFEYFSETQRNKGNFPGRFSGRQFSNSRSEMNVSTLELGDSALYLCASSTDSSGANVLTFGAGSRLTVL.

This clone was counted once. The DNA of the CDR3 is TGTGCCAGCAGTTTAAATCCACAGCGGACTGGGCCCCTCCACTTT. Translated, it gives CASSLNPQRTGPLHF. The gene calls are TRBV27 and TRBJ1-6; no reliable D call. V lost 2 bases to trimming and J lost 13 bases, with 18 bases between them. The CDR3 has 15 amino acids. CDR1 and CDR2 from the germline V gene are MNHEY and SMNVEV (reference sequence).

The chain recombines TRBV6-6 with TRBJ2-3; D gene unclear. V lost 5 bases and J lost 0, with 6 bases in between. Germline V gene data show CDR1 as MNHNY and CDR2 as SVGAGI (reference sequence). The CDR3 extends over 13 amino acids. The CDR3 sequence: CASSTYSTDTQYF. The DNA for the CDR3 is TGTGCCAGCAGTACCTACAGCACAGATACGCAGTATTTT.

CDR3: CASSSAGVNYGYTF. As DNA, the CDR3 is TGTGCCAGCTCGTCTGCCGGGGTTAACTATGGCTACACCTTC. V is TRBV25-1 and J is TRBJ1-2; D unclear. The CDR3 is 14 amino acids. V was cut by 8 bases and J by 1 base, with 14 bases left in between. CDR1 is MGHDK and CDR2 is SYGVNS in the germline V gene.

This clone showed up just once. The J gene is TRBJ2-1, the V gene TRBV3-1 (or the pseudogene TRBV3-2); 7 bases are a match to TRBD1. CDR3 length: 17 residues. Per germline, CDR1 LGHDT and CDR2 YNNKEL (reference sequence). V was clipped by 0 bases and J by 4 bases; unmatched bases: 9. The CDR3 coding sequence is TGTGCCAGCAGCCAAGATCCCGAACAGGGGTCATACAATGAGCAGTTCTTC. Its protein product is CASSQDPEQGSYNEQFF.

This chain joins TRBV12-3 or TRBV12-4 and TRBJ1-2, with D possibly TRBD1 on 6 matching bases. The CDR3 has 12 amino acids. V shed 7 bases and J shed 5 bases, with 11 bases lying between them. For the CDR3, the DNA is TGTGCCAGCAATATACAGGGATATGGCTACACCTTC. As protein: CASNIQGYGYTF.

This clone was counted only a few times. The rearrangement links TRBV21-1 to TRBJ1-6; the table's TRBD1 call for D was not verified on the DNA. TRBV21-1 is termed a pseudogene. The CDR3 runs to 16 residues. Here the CDR3 reads CASSKPTGTVREPLHF. DNA of the CDR3: TGTGCCAGCAGCAAACCTACCGGGACAGTGAGAGAACCCCTCCACTTT.

The genes are TRBV2 and TRBJ1-2, with D possibly being TRBD1 (6 bases). Trimming stripped 0 bases from V and 4 bases from J, with 21 bases between. The CDR3 loop spans 18 amino acids. Germline V gives CDR1 SNHLY, CDR2 FYNNEI. The chain's CDR3 is CASSEASPPGVKTYGYTF. In DNA form, the CDR3 reads TGTGCCAGCAGTGAAGCTTCCCCGCCAGGGGTCAAGACCTATGGCTACACCTTC.

The sample holds one count of this clone. This rearrangement joins TRBV28 to TRBJ1-2; D is uncertain. Germline CDR1 and CDR2: MDHEN and SYDVKM. The ends were cut back, 5 bases at V and 7 bases at J, with 23 bases in the middle. The CDR3 runs to 16 residues. In DNA, the CDR3 is TGTGCCAGCAGTCCCTCCTGGGTGAGAGGCATGAGTGGCTACACCTTC. Its protein product is CASSPSWVRGMSGYTF.

The V gene is TRBV7-9, the J gene TRBJ1-4; tentatively, D is TRBD1 (5 bases). CDR1 and CDR2 from the germline V gene are SEHNR and FQNEAQ (reference sequence). CDR3 length: 15 amino acids. V was cut by 1 base and J by 4 bases, with 10 bases left in between. This CDR3 is CASSLGDRNNEKLFF. As DNA, the CDR3 is TGTGCCAGCAGCTTAGGCGACAGAAATAATGAAAAACTGTTTTTT.